This T cell receptor (beta chain) emerged from a study of response to subunit inactivated influenza vaccine. TCRdb recomputed calls from the RT-PCR reads with MiXCR, one row per CDR3 protein. The sample carries about half a million distinct CDR3 sequences, about 25% recorded once. The CDR3 has 15 amino acids. The receptor was isolated from a man over 45 who received an inactivated influenza vaccine. The gene calls are TRBV21-1 and TRBJ1-1; the D call in the table, TRBD1, was not verified against the DNA. TRBV21-1 is tagged as a pseudogene. Source: CD4+ T cells sorted from PBMCs, taken about 5 days after vaccination. The CDR3 loop reads CASSKSPLGNTEAFF. The CDR3 region has the DNA TGTGCCAGCAGCAAGTCCCCCCTGGGCAACACTGAAGCTTTCTTT.